These 15 T cell receptor beta chains came from one sample sequenced in a study of T cell responses to AZD1222 COVID-19 vaccine. Clones were read by immunoSEQ multiplex PCR, and TCRdb kept only the in-frame ones, dropping some. Of about 84,000 clones listed, approximately 85% are singletons. The specimen comprised peripheral blood, sampled 28 days after the second AZD1222 dose. The origin of the receptors is an adult who received the AZD1222 COVID-19 vaccine.

CDR3 coding DNA: TGCGCCAGCAGCTGGCGAACCGACAGGGGTAATGAAAAACTGTTTTTT. This translates into CASSWRTDRGNEKLFF. The gene calls are TRBV5-1 and TRBJ1-4; 8 bases map to TRBD1. From germline, CDR1 is SGHRS and CDR2 YFSETQ. J was trimmed by 4 bases and V by 3 bases; bases with no gene match: 8. CDR3 size: 16 residues.

The V call is TRBV7-8, the J call TRBJ1-1; 8 bases map to TRBD1. This CDR3 has 14 amino acids. Trimming removed 5 bases from V and 1 base from J; junction bases left unmatched: 3. Looked up from germline, CDR1 is SGHVS and CDR2 is FQNEAQ. The CDR3 DNA follows: TGTGCCAGCAGCCCTGACAGGGGGAACACTGAAGCTTTCTTT. It codes for CASSPDRGNTEAFF. Complete variable domain (other parts from reference TRBV7-8 and TRBJ1-1): GAGVSQSPRYKVAKRGQDVALRCDPISGHVSLFWYQQALGQGPEFLTYFQNEAQLDKSGLPSDRFFAERPEGSVSTLKIQRTQQEDSAVYLCASSPDRGNTEAFFGQGTRLTVV.

The rearrangement joins TRBV4-3 to TRBJ2-7; tentatively, D is TRBD2 (5 bases). This CDR3 is built from 13 residues. V was pared by 0 bases and J by 7 bases, with 10 bases between. In germline, CDR1 is LGHNA, CDR2 YSLEER. CDR3 protein: CASSQDRWREQYF. CDR3 in DNA: TGCGCCAGCAGCCAAGATCGTTGGAGGGAGCAGTACTTC.

The chain is built from TRBV18 and TRBJ1-1, with D maybe TRBD1 (6 bases). Trimming stripped 3 bases from V and 1 base from J, with 9 bases between. Per germline, CDR1 KGHSH and CDR2 LQKENI. The CDR3 consists of 14 residues. Here the CDR3 reads CASSPKGGNTEAFF. CDR3 nucleotide sequence: TGTGCCAGCTCACCGAAGGGGGGGAACACTGAAGCTTTCTTT.

The chain couples TRBV5-8 to TRBJ2-7; possibly TRBD1 for D (5 bases). Trimming took off 4 bases at V and 3 bases at J, with 11 bases between the two ends. Per germline, CDR1 SGHTS and CDR2 YDEGEE. This CDR3 spans 13 amino acids. The DNA for the CDR3 is TGTGCCAGCAGCGGTACAGGTCTCTACGAGCAGTACGTC. Its protein is CASSGTGLYEQYV.

V usage is TRBV7-2 and J usage is TRBJ2-3; D assignment may be TRBD1 or TRBD2 (5 bases each). Germline V lookup: CDR1 SGHTA, CDR2 FQGNSA. V gave up 3 bases and J gave up 0 bases, with 16 bases separating them. This CDR3 region has 17 residues. The CDR3 reads CASSFGPGTLSTDTQYF. The CDR3 DNA follows: TGTGCCAGCAGCTTCGGACCTGGGACGTTAAGCACAGATACGCAGTATTTT.

This clone showed up just once. This chain joins TRBV28 and TRBJ2-6; D is ambiguous. CDR3 length: 15 residues. Germline CDR1 MDHEN, CDR2 SYDVKM. The V end lost 6 bases, the J end lost 4 bases, and 13 bases lay between the germline ends. The CDR3 sequence: CASSQQSAGANVLTF. CDR3 DNA sequence: TGTGCCAGCAGCCAACAGTCCGCCGGGGCCAACGTCCTGACTTTC.

The V and J genes are TRBV24-1 and TRBJ1-5; 9 nucleotides line up with TRBD1. The CDR3 length is 16 residues. The junction had 6 bases not matched to a gene; V was cut back by 3 bases and J by 4 bases. The germline V gene has CDR1 KGHDR and CDR2 SFDVKD. This CDR3 is CATSDSTGGFNQPQHF. CDR3 coding DNA: TGTGCCACCAGTGATAGTACAGGGGGCTTTAATCAGCCCCAGCATTTT.

The CDR3 coding sequence is TGTGCCAGCAGCCAGGGACACACCCAAGAGACCCAGTACTTC. This translates into CASSQGHTQETQYF. The V call is TRBV7-2, the J call TRBJ2-5; tentatively, D is TRBD1 (6 bases). Germline V gene data show CDR1 as SGHTA and CDR2 as FQGNSA. The CDR3 runs 14 residues. Deletions cut 5 bases from V and 1 base from J, with 11 bases between.

The chain uses TRBV10-3 and TRBJ1-3, with D perhaps matching TRBD1 (6 bases). Germline-derived CDR1 and CDR2 are ENHRY and SYGVKD. V shed 6 bases and J shed 0 bases, with 9 bases lying between them. This CDR3 has 14 residues. CDR3 loop: CAIRDSRSGNTIYF. The CDR3 DNA sequence: TGTGCCATCAGGGACAGCCGCTCTGGAAACACCATATATTTT.

A single count supports this clone. The chain couples TRBV5-1 to TRBJ1-6; no clear D gene. The germline V gene encodes CDR1 SGHRS and CDR2 YFSETQ. This CDR3 has 14 amino acids. Trimming removed 5 bases from V and 5 bases from J, with 11 bases in between. CDR3 coding DNA: TGCGCCAGCAGGCGGCAGGCGGATAATTCACCCCTCCACTTT. Translation: CASRRQADNSPLHF.

V and J are TRBV28 and TRBJ1-5, with TRBD1 matching 7 bases. The germline V gene encodes CDR1 MDHEN and CDR2 SYDVKM. The length of the CDR3 is 13 residues. Trimming took 5 bases from V and 4 from J; bases not matched to a gene: 2. The CDR3, as DNA: TGTGCCAGCAGTACGGGACAGAATCAGCCCCAGCATTTT. It is translated as CASSTGQNQPQHF.

The chain joins TRBV5-1 to TRBJ2-1; 11 bases agree with TRBD2. The germline gives CDR1 SGHRS, CDR2 YFSETQ. This CDR3 is built from 15 residues. The junction had 2 bases not matched to a gene; V was cut back by 0 bases and J by 6 bases. CDR3 in DNA: TGCGCCAGCAGCTTGGGTAGCGGGGGGGCCAATGAGCAGTTCTTC. Translating it yields CASSLGSGGANEQFF.

This rearrangement joins TRBV4-2 to TRBJ1-2; D gene uncertain. V gave up 0 bases and J gave up 8 bases, with 10 bases separating them. Germline V lookup: CDR1 LGHNA, CDR2 YNFKEQ. The CDR3 is 13 residues long. The CDR3 sequence: CASSQDGREGYTF. The CDR3 DNA is TGTGCCAGCAGCCAAGATGGTCGGGAGGGCTACACCTTC.

The V call is TRBV29-1, the J call TRBJ2-1; 12 positions agree with TRBD2. Germline V gene lookup returns CDR1 SQVTM and CDR2 ANQGSEA. The CDR3 is 16 residues long. Trimming cost V 6 bases and J 10 bases; bases outside gene matches: 16. The CDR3 bases are TGCAGCGTCCCCCTGGGGGTCCTAGCGGGGGGGCACGAGCAGTTCTTC. Translated: CSVPLGVLAGGHEQFF.